The clone carrying this T cell receptor (beta chain) was recorded many times. The antigen remains unidentified. The time point here: patch test 1, 2 weeks after DPC sensitization. Treatment specified: therapeutic diphenylcyclopropenone sensitization with weekly scalp DPC. This sample was taken from a study of human T cells and chemical hapten exposure. For the study at large: Patch testing placed 0.01% DPC on the upper back, with readings at 6 days. Enrolled patients were predominantly female and had alopecia areata, totalis or universalis. General study results and limits: Significantly greater numbers of large CDR3 similarity clusters came from expanded TCRs than from controls.

The germline gives CDR1 SGHVS, CDR2 FNYEAQ. V dropped 3 bases and J dropped 0 bases, with 15 bases sitting between them. There are 17 residues in the CDR3. The study's library attached unique molecular identifiers to single cDNA molecules. TCRdb re-analysed the RACE reads in MiXCR, keeping a single row per CDR3 protein. The repertoire holds some 110,000 distinct CDR3 sequences, with over 10% as singletons. The chain employs TRBV7-6 and TRBJ2-4; a weak D match, TRBD2 (5 bases). The TCR comes from a woman aged 50 to 60 with alopecia areata. Some clones in this sample may be carry-over from other donors' samples. The sample here was whole blood, taken in connection with sensitization to the hapten diphenylcyclopropenone (DPC). CDR3 sequence: CASSLLTTKVAKNIQYF. CDR3 coding DNA: TGTGCCAGCAGCTTGTTGACTACTAAAGTAGCCAAAAACATTCAGTACTTC.